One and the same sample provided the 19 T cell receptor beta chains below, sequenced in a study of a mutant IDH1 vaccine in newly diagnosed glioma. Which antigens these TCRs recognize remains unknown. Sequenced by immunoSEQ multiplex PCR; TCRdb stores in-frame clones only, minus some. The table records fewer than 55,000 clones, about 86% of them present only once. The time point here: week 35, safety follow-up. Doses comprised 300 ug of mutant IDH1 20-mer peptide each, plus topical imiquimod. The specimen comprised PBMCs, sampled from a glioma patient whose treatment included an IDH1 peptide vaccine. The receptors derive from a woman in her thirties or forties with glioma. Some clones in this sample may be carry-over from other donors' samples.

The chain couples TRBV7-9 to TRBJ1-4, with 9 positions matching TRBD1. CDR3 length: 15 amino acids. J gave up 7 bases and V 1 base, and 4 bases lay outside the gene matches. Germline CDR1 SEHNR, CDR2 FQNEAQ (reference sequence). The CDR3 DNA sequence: TGTGCCAGCAGCTTAGGGGGGACAGGGACTGAAAAACTGTTTTTT. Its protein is CASSLGGTGTEKLFF. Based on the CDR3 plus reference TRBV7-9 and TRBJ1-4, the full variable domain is DTGVSQNPRHKITKRGQNVTFRCDPISEHNRLYWYRQTLGQGPEFLTYFQNEAQLEKSRLLSDRFSAERPKGSFSTLEIQRTEQGDSAMYLCASSLGGTGTEKLFFGSGTQLSVL.

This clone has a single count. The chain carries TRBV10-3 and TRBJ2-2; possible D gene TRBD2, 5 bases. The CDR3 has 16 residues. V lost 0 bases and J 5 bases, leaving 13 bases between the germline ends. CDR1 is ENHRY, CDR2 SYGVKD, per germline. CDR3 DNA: TGTGCCATCAGTGAGTCGTCGGGCTCGGGAACCGGGGAGCTGTTTTTT. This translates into CAISESSGSGTGELFF.

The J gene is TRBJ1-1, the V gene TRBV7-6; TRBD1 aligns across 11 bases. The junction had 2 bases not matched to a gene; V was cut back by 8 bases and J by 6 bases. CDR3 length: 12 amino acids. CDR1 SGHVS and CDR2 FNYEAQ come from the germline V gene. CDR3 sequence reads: CASGTGGAEAFF. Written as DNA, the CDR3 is TGTGCCAGCGGGACAGGGGGAGCTGAAGCTTTCTTT.

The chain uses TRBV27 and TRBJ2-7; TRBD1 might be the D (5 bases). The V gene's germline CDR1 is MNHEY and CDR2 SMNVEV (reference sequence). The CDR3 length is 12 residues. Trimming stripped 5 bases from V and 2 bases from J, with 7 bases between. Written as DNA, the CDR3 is TGTGCCAGCAGTCCAGGGCCCTACGAGCAGTACTTC. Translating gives CASSPGPYEQYF.

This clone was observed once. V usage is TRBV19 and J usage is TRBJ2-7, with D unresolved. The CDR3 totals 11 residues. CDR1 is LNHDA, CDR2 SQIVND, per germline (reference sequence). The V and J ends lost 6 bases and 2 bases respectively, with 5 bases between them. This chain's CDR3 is CASSGAYEQYF. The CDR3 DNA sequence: TGTGCCAGTAGCGGCGCCTACGAGCAGTACTTC.

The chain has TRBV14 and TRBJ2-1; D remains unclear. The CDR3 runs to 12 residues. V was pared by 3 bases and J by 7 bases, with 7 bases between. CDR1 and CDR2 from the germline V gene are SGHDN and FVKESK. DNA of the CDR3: TGTGCCAGCAGCCACTCCGGGAATGAGCAGTTCTTC. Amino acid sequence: CASSHSGNEQFF. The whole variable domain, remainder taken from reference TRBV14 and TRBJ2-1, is EAGVTQFPSHSVIEKGQTVTLRCDPISGHDNLYWYRRVMGKEIKFLLHFVKESKQDESGMPNNRFLAERTGGTYSTLKVQPAELEDSGVYFCASSHSGNEQFFGPGTRLTVL.

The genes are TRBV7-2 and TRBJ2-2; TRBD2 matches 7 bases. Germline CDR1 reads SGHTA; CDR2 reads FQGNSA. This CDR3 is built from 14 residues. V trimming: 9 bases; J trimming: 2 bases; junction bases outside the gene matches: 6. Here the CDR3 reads CARGGTGNTGELFF. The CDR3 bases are TGTGCCAGGGGGGGGACCGGTAACACCGGGGAGCTGTTTTTT.

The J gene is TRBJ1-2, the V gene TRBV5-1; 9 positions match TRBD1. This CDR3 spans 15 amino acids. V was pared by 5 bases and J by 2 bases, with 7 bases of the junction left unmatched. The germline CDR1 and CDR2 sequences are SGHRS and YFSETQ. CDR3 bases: TGCGCCAGCAGGGATACAGGGGGCAACAACTATGGCTACACCTTC. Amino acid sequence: CASRDTGGNNYGYTF.

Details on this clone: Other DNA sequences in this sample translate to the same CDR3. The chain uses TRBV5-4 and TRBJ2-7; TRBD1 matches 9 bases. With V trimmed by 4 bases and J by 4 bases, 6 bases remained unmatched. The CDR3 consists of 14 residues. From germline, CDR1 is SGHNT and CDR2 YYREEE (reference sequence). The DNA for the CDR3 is TGTGCCAGCAGCCTGGGACAGGGAGGATACGAGCAGTACTTC. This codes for CASSLGQGGYEQYF.

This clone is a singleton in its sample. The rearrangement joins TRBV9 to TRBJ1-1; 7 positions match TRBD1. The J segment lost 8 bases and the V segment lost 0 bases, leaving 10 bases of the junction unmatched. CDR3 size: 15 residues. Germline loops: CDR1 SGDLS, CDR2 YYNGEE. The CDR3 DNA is TGTGCCAGCAGCGTAGGAGGGGGCTCGCGACGGGAAGCTTTCTTT. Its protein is CASSVGGGSRREAFF.

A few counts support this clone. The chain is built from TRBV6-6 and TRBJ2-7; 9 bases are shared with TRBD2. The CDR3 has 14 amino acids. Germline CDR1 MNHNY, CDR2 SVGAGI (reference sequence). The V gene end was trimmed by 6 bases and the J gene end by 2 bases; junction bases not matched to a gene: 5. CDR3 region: CASRQGTSPYEQYF. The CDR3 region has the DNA TGTGCCAGCAGGCAGGGGACTAGCCCCTACGAGCAGTACTTC.

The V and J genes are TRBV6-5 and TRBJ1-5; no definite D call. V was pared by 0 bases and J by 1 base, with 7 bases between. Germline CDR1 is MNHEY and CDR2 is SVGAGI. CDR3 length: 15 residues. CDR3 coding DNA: TGTGCCAGCAGTTACTCTGAGGACAGCAATCAGCCCCAGCATTTT. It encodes CASSYSEDSNQPQHF.

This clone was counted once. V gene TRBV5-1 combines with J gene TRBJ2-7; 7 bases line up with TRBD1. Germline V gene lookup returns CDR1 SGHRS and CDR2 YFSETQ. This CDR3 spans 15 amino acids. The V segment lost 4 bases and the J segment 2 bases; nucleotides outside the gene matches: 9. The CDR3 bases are TGCGCCAGCAGCCCATCCGGGACAGCTCCCTACGAGCAGTACTTC. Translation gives CASSPSGTAPYEQYF.

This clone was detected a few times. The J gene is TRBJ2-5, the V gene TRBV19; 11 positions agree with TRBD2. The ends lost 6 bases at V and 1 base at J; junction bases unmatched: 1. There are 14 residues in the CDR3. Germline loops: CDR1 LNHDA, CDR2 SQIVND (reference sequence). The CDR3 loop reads CASRGLAAQETQYF. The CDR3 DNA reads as TGTGCCAGTAGGGGACTAGCGGCCCAAGAGACCCAGTACTTC.

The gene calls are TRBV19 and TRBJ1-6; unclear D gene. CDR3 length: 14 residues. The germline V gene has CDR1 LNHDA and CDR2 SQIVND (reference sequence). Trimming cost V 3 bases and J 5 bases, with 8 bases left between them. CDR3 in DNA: TGTGCCAGTAGTATCCAGCCTGATAATTCACCCCTCCACTTT. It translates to CASSIQPDNSPLHF.

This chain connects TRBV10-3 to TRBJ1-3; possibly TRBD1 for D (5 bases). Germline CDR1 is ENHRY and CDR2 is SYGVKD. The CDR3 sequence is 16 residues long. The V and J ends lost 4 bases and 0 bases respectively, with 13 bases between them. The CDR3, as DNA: TGTGCCATCAGTGGCTGGGACCCAGACTCTGGAAACACCATATATTTT. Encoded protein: CAISGWDPDSGNTIYF.

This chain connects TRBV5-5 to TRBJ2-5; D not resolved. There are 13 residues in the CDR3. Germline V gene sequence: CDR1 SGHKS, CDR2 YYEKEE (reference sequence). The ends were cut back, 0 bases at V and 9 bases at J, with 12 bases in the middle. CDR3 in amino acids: CASSLVEGMAQYF. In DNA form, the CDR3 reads TGTGCCAGCAGCTTGGTCGAAGGTATGGCCCAGTACTTC.

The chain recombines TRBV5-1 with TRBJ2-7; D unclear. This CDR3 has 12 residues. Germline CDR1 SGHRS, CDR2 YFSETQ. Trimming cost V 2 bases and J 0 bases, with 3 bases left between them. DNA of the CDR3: TGCGCCAGCAGCTTAAACTCCTACGAGCAGTACTTC. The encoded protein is CASSLNSYEQYF.

CDR3 coding DNA: TGTGCCAGCACCGATCCTCCCGGGACAGAGTACTATGGCTACACCTTC. This translates into CASTDPPGTEYYGYTF. The chain uses TRBV11-2 and TRBJ1-2; 7 bases line up with TRBD1. V lost 7 bases and J lost 3; bases outside the gene matches: 14. Germline V gene lookup returns CDR1 SGHAT and CDR2 FQNNGV. This CDR3 spans 16 amino acids.